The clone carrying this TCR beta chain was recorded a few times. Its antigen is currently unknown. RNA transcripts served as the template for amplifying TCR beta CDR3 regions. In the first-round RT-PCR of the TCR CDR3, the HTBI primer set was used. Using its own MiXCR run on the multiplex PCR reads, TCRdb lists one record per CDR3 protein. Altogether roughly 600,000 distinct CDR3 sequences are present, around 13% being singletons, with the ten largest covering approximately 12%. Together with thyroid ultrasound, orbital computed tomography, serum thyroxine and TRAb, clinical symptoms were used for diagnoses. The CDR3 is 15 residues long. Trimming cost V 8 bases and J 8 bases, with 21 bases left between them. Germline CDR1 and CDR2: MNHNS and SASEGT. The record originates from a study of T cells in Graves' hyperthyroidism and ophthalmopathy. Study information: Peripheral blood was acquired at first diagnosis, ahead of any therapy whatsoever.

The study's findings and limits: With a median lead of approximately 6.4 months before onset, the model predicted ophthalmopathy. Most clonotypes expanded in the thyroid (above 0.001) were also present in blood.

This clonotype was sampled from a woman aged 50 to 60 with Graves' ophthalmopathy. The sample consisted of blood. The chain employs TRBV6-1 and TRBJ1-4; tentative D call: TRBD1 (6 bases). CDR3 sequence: CASREMRGFAEKLFF. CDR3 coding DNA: TGTGCCAGCCGGGAAATGAGGGGGTTTGCGGAAAAACTGTTTTTT.